These T cell receptor beta chains were read from a single sample in a study of cytomegalovirus exposure and HLA in healthy donors. Repertoires were generated with immunoSEQ multiplex PCR, while TCRdb's copy carries only in-frame clones and drops some. The sample shows around 140,000 clones, around 72% of them seen only once. The sample comprised PBMCs. The source of these receptors is a man aged 45-65 years in good health and CMV-seropositive. Each CDR3 is given without its conserved first and last residue. A D gene is named only where the DNA matches it firmly.

j_call,d_call,v_call,cdr3_aa
TRBJ1-1,.,TRBV5-1,ASSLEAGLNTEAF
TRBJ1-2,.,TRBV2,ASSEAGAYGYT
TRBJ1-1,.,TRBV28,ASSAGGVGTEAF
TRBJ2-5,TRBD2,TRBV7-2,ASSLLAGGGETQY
TRBJ1-5,.,TRBV7-2,ASSLGRNSNQPQH
TRBJ1-2,.,TRBV6-1,ASSAGGGVPSSLGYT
TRBJ1-2,.,TRBV21-1,ASSKYRVDYGYT
TRBJ2-3,TRBD2,TRBV2,ASSGGLAEDTQY
TRBJ1-1,.,TRBV9,ASSVGGGEAF
TRBJ2-3,TRBD1,TRBV9,ASSVWDRALV
.,.,TRBV9,ASSVGAGRGVGYEQY
TRBJ2-7,.,TRBV7-8,ASSFAGLGGEQY
TRBJ1-3,TRBD1,TRBV6-1,ASSGGDRGTGNTIY
TRBJ2-2,.,TRBV6-1,ASVIGQPNTGELF
TRBJ2-7,.,TRBV5-1,ASSPSYEQY
TRBJ2-2,TRBD1,TRBV9,ASSVRQGGELF
TRBJ2-7,TRBD1,TRBV4-3,ASSRGTGINEQY
TRBJ1-2,TRBD1,TRBV6-1,ASSETGGDPAGGYT
.,.,TRBV4-3,ASSQDWRIPYEQY
TRBJ1-4,.,TRBV5-8,ASSSGRWQATNEKLF
TRBJ1-1,.,TRBV15,ATSRRPANTEAF
TRBJ1-2,.,TRBV2,ASTKRGGTNYGYT
TRBJ2-1,TRBD1,TRBV19,ASSIGTGTGGTNEQF
TRBJ2-1,TRBD1,TRBV6-5,ASTAGTGGFLEQF
TRBJ1-5,TRBD1,TRBV5-1,ASSRTGGNQPQH
TRBJ2-1,.,TRBV9,ASSVVSGQPNEQF
TRBJ1-2,.,TRBV5-6,ASSLVSLTGGYT
TRBJ1-6,TRBD1,TRBV6-1,ASSATGHNSPLH
TRBJ2-2,.,TRBV5-1,ASSGHSGNTGELF
TRBJ1-2,.,TRBV6-1,ASTLPRPGIVT
TRBJ2-3,TRBD2,TRBV7-9,ASSEGTSGTDTQY
TRBJ2-5,TRBD1,TRBV6-1,ASSAPGTGRGKTQY
TRBJ1-1,.,TRBV7-6,ASSPDTSNTEAF
TRBJ2-4,TRBD1,TRBV11-3,ASSSGTARGNIQY
TRBJ1-2,.,TRBV2,ASLFYRATNYGYT
TRBJ2-7,TRBD1,TRBV9,ASSAGGDYEQY
TRBJ2-1,.,TRBV25-1,ASSEGGIPGYGYNEQF
TRBJ1-5,TRBD1,TRBV2,ASRKDRVSNQPQH
TRBJ2-3,.,TRBV15,ATSPYRSGSTDTQY